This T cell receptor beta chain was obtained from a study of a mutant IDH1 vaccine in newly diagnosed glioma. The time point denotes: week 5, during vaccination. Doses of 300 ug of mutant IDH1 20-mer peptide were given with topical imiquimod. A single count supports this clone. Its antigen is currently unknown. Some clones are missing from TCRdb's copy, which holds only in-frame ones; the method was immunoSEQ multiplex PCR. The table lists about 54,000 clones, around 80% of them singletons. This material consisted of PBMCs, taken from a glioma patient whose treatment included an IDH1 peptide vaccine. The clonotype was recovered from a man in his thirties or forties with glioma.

The CDR3 DNA reads as TGTGCCAGCAGCAAAGGCAGGGGGCAAAGATCCGGAAACACCATATATTTT. Translated: CASSKGRGQRSGNTIYF. The rearrangement links TRBV7-8 to TRBJ1-3; 8 nucleotides align to TRBD1. The CDR3 runs 17 residues. Germline CDR1 and CDR2: SGHVS and FQNEAQ. With 5 bases clipped from V and 4 bases from J, the junction kept 13 bases outside the gene matches. The variable domain in full, with the rest retrieved from reference TRBV7-8 and TRBJ1-3, is GAGVSQSPRYKVAKRGQDVALRCDPISGHVSLFWYQQALGQGPEFLTYFQNEAQLDKSGLPSDRFFAERPEGSVSTLKIQRTQQEDSAVYLCASSKGRGQRSGNTIYFGEGSWLTVV.